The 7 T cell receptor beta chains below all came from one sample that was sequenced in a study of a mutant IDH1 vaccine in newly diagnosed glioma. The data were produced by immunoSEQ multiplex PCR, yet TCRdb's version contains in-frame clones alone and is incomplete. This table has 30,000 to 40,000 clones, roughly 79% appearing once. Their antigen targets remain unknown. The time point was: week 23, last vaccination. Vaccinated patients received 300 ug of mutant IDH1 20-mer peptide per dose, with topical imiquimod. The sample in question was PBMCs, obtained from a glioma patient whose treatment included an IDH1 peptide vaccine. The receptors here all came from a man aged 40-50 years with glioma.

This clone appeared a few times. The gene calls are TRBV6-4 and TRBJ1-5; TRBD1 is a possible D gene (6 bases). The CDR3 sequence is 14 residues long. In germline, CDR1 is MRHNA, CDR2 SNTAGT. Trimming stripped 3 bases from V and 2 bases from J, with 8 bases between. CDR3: CASSEGGGNQPQHF. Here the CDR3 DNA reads TGTGCCAGCAGTGAAGGGGGGGGCAATCAGCCCCAGCATTTT.

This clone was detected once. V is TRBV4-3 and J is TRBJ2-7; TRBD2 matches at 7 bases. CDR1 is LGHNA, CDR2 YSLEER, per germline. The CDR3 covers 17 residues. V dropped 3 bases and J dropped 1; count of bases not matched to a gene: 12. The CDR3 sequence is CASSQSQAGTWSYEQYF. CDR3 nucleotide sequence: TGCGCCAGCAGCCAGTCCCAAGCGGGAACCTGGTCCTACGAGCAGTACTTC.

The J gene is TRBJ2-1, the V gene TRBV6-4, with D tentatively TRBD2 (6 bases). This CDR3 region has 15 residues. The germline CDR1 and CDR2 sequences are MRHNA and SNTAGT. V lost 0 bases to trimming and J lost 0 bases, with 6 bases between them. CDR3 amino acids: CASSDSAGSYNEQFF. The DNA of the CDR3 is TGTGCCAGCAGTGACTCAGCGGGCTCCTACAATGAGCAGTTCTTC.

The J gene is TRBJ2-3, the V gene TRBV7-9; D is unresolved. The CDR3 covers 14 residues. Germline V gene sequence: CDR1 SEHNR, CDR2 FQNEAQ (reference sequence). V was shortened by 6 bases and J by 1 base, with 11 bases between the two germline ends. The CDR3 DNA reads TGTGCCAGCAGTTTCACAACGGGCACAGATACGCAGTATTTT. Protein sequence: CASSFTTGTDTQYF.

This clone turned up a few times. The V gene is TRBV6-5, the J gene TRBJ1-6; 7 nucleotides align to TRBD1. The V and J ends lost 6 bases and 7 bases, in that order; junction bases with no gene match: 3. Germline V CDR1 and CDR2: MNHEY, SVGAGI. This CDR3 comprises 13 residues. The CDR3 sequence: CASRGQTNSPLHF. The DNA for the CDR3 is TGTGCCAGCAGGGGACAGACCAATTCACCCCTCCACTTT.

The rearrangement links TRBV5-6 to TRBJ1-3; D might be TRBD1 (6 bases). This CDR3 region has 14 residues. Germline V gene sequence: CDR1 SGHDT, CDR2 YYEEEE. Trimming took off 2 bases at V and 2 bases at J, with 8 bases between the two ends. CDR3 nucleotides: TGTGCCAGCAGCTTAAGGGGGGCTGGAAACACCATATATTTT. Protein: CASSLRGAGNTIYF.

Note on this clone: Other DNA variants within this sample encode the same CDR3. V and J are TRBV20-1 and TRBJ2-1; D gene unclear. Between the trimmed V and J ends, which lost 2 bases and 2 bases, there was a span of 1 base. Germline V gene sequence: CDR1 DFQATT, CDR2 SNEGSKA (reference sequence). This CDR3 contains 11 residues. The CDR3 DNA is TGCAGTGCTAGACCCTACAATGAGCAGTTCTTC. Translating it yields CSARPYNEQFF.